Following are 8 T cell receptor beta chains from one sample sequenced in a study of blood T cell repertoires in COVID-19. The table came from immunoSEQ multiplex PCR; TCRdb's copy has only in-frame clones and leaves some out. This table has 200,000 to 250,000 clones, over 75% appearing once. Sequenced input: peripheral blood. These receptors were taken from a man aged 25 to 45 who had recovered from COVID-19.

The rearrangement links TRBV7-5 to TRBJ2-7; TRBD1, the D gene given by the table, was not confirmed from the DNA. TRBV7-5 is classified as a pseudogene. This CDR3 spans 17 amino acids. CDR3 amino acids: CVRSLTGMDPNSYEQYV. The CDR3, as DNA: TGTGTCAGAAGCTTAACAGGGATGGACCCCAACTCCTACGAGCAGTACGTC.

V is TRBV2 and J is TRBJ2-3; D gene uncertain. Germline CDR1 and CDR2: SNHLY and FYNNEI. CDR3 length equals 13 residues. Trimming shortened V by 8 bases and J by 0 bases, and 9 bases separated the two germline ends. CDR3: CASHRTSTDTQYF. The CDR3 region has the DNA TGTGCCAGCCACCGAACTAGCACAGATACGCAGTATTTT. The complete variable domain, with remaining parts taken from reference TRBV2 and TRBJ2-3, reads EPEVTQTPSHQVTQMGQEVILRCVPISNHLYFYWYRQILGQKVEFLVSFYNNEISEKSEIFDDQFSVERPDGSNFTLKIRSTKLEDSAMYFCASHRTSTDTQYFGPGTRLTVL.

CDR3 residues: CASGLVLGGNTGELFF. CDR3 coding DNA: TGTGCTAGTGGTTTGGTACTGGGGGGAAACACCGGGGAGCTGTTTTTT. This chain links TRBV12-5 with TRBJ2-2, with D possibly being TRBD2 (6 bases). The CDR3 contains 16 residues. CDR1 and CDR2 (germline): LGHNT, FRNRAP. Trimming took off 0 bases at V and 2 bases at J, with 10 bases between the two ends. The full variable domain, its missing parts supplied by reference TRBV12-5 and TRBJ2-2, is DARVTQTPRHKVTEMGQEVTMRCQPILGHNTVFWYRQTMMQGLELLAYFRNRAPLDDSGMPKDRFSAEMPDATLATLKIQPSEPRDSAVYFCASGLVLGGNTGELFFGEGSRLTVL.

V and J are TRBV2 and TRBJ1-1, with D perhaps TRBD1 (6 bases). The CDR3 consists of 14 residues. V was trimmed by 8 bases and J by 6 bases, leaving 19 bases between them. Germline V gives CDR1 SNHLY, CDR2 FYNNEI. DNA for the CDR3: TGTGCCAGCCGGCAGGGGAGCAGTAACGCTGAAGCTTTCTTT. The encoded protein is CASRQGSSNAEAFF. The full variable domain, completed using reference TRBV2 and TRBJ1-1, is EPEVTQTPSHQVTQMGQEVILRCVPISNHLYFYWYRQILGQKVEFLVSFYNNEISEKSEIFDDQFSVERPDGSNFTLKIRSTKLEDSAMYFCASRQGSSNAEAFFGQGTRLTVV.

The chain is built from TRBV14 and TRBJ2-7; perhaps TRBD2 as D (5 bases). The V gene's germline CDR1 is SGHDN and CDR2 FVKESK. Trimming cost V 1 base and J 5 bases, with 12 bases left between them. CDR3 length: 14 amino acids. CDR3 residues: CASSQGKQRDEQYF. In DNA, the CDR3 is TGTGCCAGCAGCCAAGGAAAGCAGAGGGACGAGCAGTACTTC.

The rearrangement uses TRBV7-9 and TRBJ1-1, with D possibly matching TRBD1 (6 bases). The V and J ends lost 5 bases and 1 base respectively, with 11 bases between them. This CDR3 comprises 14 residues. The germline gives CDR1 SEHNR, CDR2 FQNEAQ (reference sequence). The CDR3 DNA is TGTGCCAGCAGCGATGGACAGCCGAACACTGAAGCTTTCTTT. It yields the protein CASSDGQPNTEAFF.

This clone has just a few counts. The chain has TRBV15 and TRBJ2-7, with D possibly matching TRBD1 (6 bases). In germline, CDR1 is LNHNV, CDR2 YYDKDF (reference sequence). V dropped 0 bases and J dropped 3 bases, with 12 bases sitting between them. The CDR3 is 15 amino acids. This CDR3 reads CATSREPDRYYEQYV. The DNA of the CDR3 is TGTGCCACCAGCAGAGAACCGGACAGATACTACGAGCAGTACGTC.

The rearrangement links TRBV6-4 to TRBJ2-3; 8 bases map to TRBD2. The CDR3 is 15 amino acids. Trimming took 3 bases from V and 1 from J; bases not matched to a gene: 3. Germline values: CDR1 MRHNA, CDR2 SNTAGT. The chain's CDR3 is CASSEAAGGTDTQYF. CDR3 nucleotide sequence: TGTGCCAGCAGTGAGGCAGCGGGGGGCACAGATACGCAGTATTTT.